The rows below give T cell receptor beta chains drawn from one sample of a study of T cell responses to AZD1222 COVID-19 vaccine. Sequencing used immunoSEQ multiplex PCR; TCRdb keeps in-frame clones, though not all of them. The top ten clones hold about 15% of a sample with under 150,000 clones, about 91% of them seen once. Sequenced here: peripheral blood, sampled on day 0 of AZD1222 vaccination. The receptors come from an adult in good health. CDR3s include the opening cysteine and the closing phenylalanine or tryptophan. A D gene is named only where the DNA matches it firmly. Clone size is not always given. Where it is, it says once, few, many or a class for expanded clones.

d_call	j_call	v_call	clone_size	cdr3_length	cdr3_aa	cdr3_nt
NA	TRBJ2-3	TRBV5-4	NA	12	CASSSLGDTQYF	TGTGCCAGCAGCTCCCTCGGCGATACGCAGTATTTT
NA	TRBJ1-2	TRBV19	NA	14	CASSFYPTDYGYTF	TGTGCCAGTAGCTTCTATCCGACAGATTATGGCTACACCTTC
NA	TRBJ2-1	TRBV7-2	NA	14	CASSFDDTYNEQFF	TGTGCCAGCAGCTTCGATGATACCTACAATGAGCAGTTCTTC
NA	TRBJ1-1	TRBV19	NA	13	CASIGGSRREAFF	TGTGCCTCCATCGGGGGGTCTCGGAGAGAAGCTTTCTTT
TRBD2	TRBJ2-1	TRBV6-6	NA	18	CASSRAVAGGPSYNEQFF	TGTGCCAGCAGTCGCGCAGTAGCGGGGGGGCCTTCCTACAATGAGCAGTTCTTC
NA	TRBJ2-7	TRBV6-1	NA	14	CASSEPALAGEQYF	TGTGCCAGCAGTGAACCAGCACTAGCTGGCGAGCAGTACTTC
NA	TRBJ2-5	TRBV19	NA	11	CASSQGQTQYF	TGTGCCAGTAGCCAGGGGCAGACCCAGTACTTC
NA	TRBJ1-6	TRBV30	NA	15	CAWSVHEGFSSPLHF	TGTGCCTGGAGTGTACATGAGGGGTTCAGCTCACCCCTCCACTTT
TRBD1	TRBJ2-7	TRBV11-2	many	17	CASSLAYRGRRGNEQYF	TGTGCCAGCAGCTTAGCGTACAGGGGGAGAAGGGGGAACGAGCAGTACTTC
NA	TRBJ1-1	TRBV7-9	once	13	CASSKEGGTEAFF	TGTGCCAGCAGTAAGGAGGGGGGCACTGAAGCTTTCTTT
TRBD1	TRBJ2-2	TRBV27	NA	17	CASSLPTGEANTGELFF	TGTGCCAGCAGTTTACCGACAGGGGAAGCGAACACCGGGGAGCTGTTTTTT
NA	TRBJ1-5	TRBV7-6	NA	17	CASSSYPAGNNYQPQHF	TGTGCCAGCAGCTCCTATCCGGCAGGGAATAACTATCAGCCCCAGCATTTT
TRBD2	TRBJ2-1	TRBV7-3	NA	14	CASSASGGYNEQFF	TGTGCCAGCAGCGCTAGCGGGGGATACAATGAGCAGTTCTTC
NA	TRBJ1-5	TRBV7-2	NA	13	CASGRQSNQPQHF	TGTGCCAGCGGTCGCCAAAGCAATCAGCCCCAGCATTTT
NA	TRBJ2-7	TRBV7-8	NA	17	CASSRITQGRTPYEQYF	TGTGCCAGCAGCCGTATAACTCAGGGCAGGACCCCCTACGAGCAGTACTTC
NA	TRBJ1-2	TRBV7-3	NA	14	CASSPHGRQDGYTF	TGTGCCAGCAGCCCCCACGGAAGACAAGATGGCTACACCTTC
NA	TRBJ1-5	TRBV7-8	NA	14	CAIARGNSNQPQHF	TGTGCCATCGCTCGAGGAAATAGCAATCAGCCCCAGCATTTT
TRBD2	TRBJ2-5	TRBV7-2	NA	16	CASSPGTSGASETQYF	TGTGCCAGCAGCCCGGGGACTAGCGGGGCCTCAGAGACCCAGTACTTC
NA	TRBJ2-7	TRBV19	NA	19	CASSIKGSLGTHPSYEQYF	TGTGCCAGTAGTATTAAGGGGAGTTTAGGCACTCACCCTTCCTACGAGCAGTACTTC
TRBD1	TRBJ1-4	TRBV18	NA	16	CASSPNTGEGREKLFF	TGTGCCAGCTCACCAAATACAGGGGAAGGCCGGGAAAAACTGTTTTTT
NA	TRBJ2-3	TRBV7-2	NA	15	CASSFGNSLTDTQYF	TGTGCCAGCAGCTTCGGCAATTCGTTGACAGATACGCAGTATTTT
TRBD1	TRBJ2-7	TRBV18	NA	15	CASSPQPGQTYEQYF	TGTGCCAGCTCGCCGCAACCGGGACAGACGTACGAGCAGTACTTC
TRBD2	TRBJ2-1	TRBV18	NA	16	CASSPPGLAGGHEQFF	TGTGCCAGCTCACCACCGGGACTAGCGGGGGGGCATGAGCAGTTCTTC
NA	TRBJ2-7	TRBV7-9	few	14	CASSMLQGSYEQYF	TGTGCCAGCAGCATGCTTCAGGGCTCCTACGAGCAGTACTTC
NA	TRBJ1-2	TRBV29-1	NA	15	CSVEGGPRLNYGYTF	TGCAGCGTTGAAGGTGGGCCCAGACTAAACTATGGCTACACCTTC
NA	TRBJ1-1	TRBV4-1	NA	15	CASSPRWGTLAEAFF	TGCGCCAGCAGCCCCCGGTGGGGAACTTTGGCTGAAGCTTTCTTT
NA	TRBJ1-2	TRBV9	few	12	CASSGIGYGYTF	TGTGCCAGCAGCGGAATTGGTTATGGCTACACCTTC
NA	TRBJ1-1	TRBV6-5	NA	13	CASSYEGMTEAFF	TGTGCCAGCAGTTACGAGGGGATGACTGAAGCTTTCTTT
NA	TRBJ1-5	TRBV10-2	NA	14	CASSVWGGNQPQHF	TGCGCCAGCAGTGTGTGGGGGGGCAATCAGCCCCAGCATTTT
TRBD2	TRBJ2-1	TRBV29-1	NA	13	CSVARGGYNEQFF	TGCAGCGTTGCTCGGGGGGGGTACAATGAGCAGTTCTTC
TRBD2	TRBJ2-7	TRBV6-6	NA	15	CASRETSGGSYEQYF	TGTGCCAGCAGAGAAACTAGCGGGGGTTCCTACGAGCAGTACTTC
TRBD2	TRBJ2-1	TRBV6-5	NA	15	CASSYTSGRYNEQFF	TGTGCCAGCAGTTACACTAGCGGGAGGTACAATGAGCAGTTCTTC
TRBD1	TRBJ1-4	TRBV7-2	NA	16	CASSLGDRGLGEKLFF	TGTGCCAGCAGCTTAGGGGACAGGGGGCTCGGAGAAAAACTGTTTTTT
NA	TRBJ2-5	TRBV7-2	NA	13	CASSSRLVETQYF	TGTGCCAGCAGCTCACGACTAGTAGAGACCCAGTACTTC
NA	TRBJ1-5	TRBV6-5	NA	14	CASSYSLVGQPQHF	TGTGCCAGCAGTTACTCGTTGGTTGGTCAGCCCCAGCATTTT
TRBD2	TRBJ2-3	TRBV9	NA	16	CASSLRSAGGTDTQYF	TGTGCCAGCAGCTTAAGATCGGCGGGGGGCACAGATACGCAGTATTTT
NA	TRBJ1-1	TRBV6-5	NA	14	CASSYGILDTEAFF	TGTGCCAGCAGTTACGGCATATTGGACACTGAAGCTTTCTTT
TRBD1	TRBJ1-1	TRBV5-1	NA	15	CASSYQGAENTEAFF	TGCGCCAGCAGCTACCAGGGGGCGGAGAACACTGAAGCTTTCTTT
TRBD1	TRBJ2-5	TRBV28	NA	16	CASSLGGRGRFETQYF	TGTGCCAGCAGTTTAGGGGGCAGGGGGCGGTTTGAGACCCAGTACTTC
NA	TRBJ1-2	TRBV2	once	14	CASSPGVSNYGYTF	TGTGCCAGCAGCCCAGGGGTATCGAACTATGGCTACACCTTC
NA	TRBJ2-1	TRBV20-1	once	11	CSARGNNEQFF	TGCAGTGCTCGGGGGAACAATGAGCAGTTCTTC
TRBD1	TRBJ1-1	TRBV12-5	NA	13	CASALQGATEAFF	TGTGCTAGTGCCCTTCAGGGGGCCACTGAAGCTTTCTTT
NA	TRBJ1-2	TRBV28	NA	12	CASSPGYYGYTF	TGTGCCAGCAGTCCAGGTTACTATGGCTACACCTTC
TRBD2	TRBJ2-4	TRBV5-1	once	16	CASSLTSGLAKNIQYF	TGCGCCAGCAGCTTGACTAGCGGGTTAGCCAAAAACATTCAGTACTTC
NA	TRBJ2-3	TRBV5-1	NA	12	CASSLVADTQYF	TGCGCCAGCAGCTTGGTGGCAGATACGCAGTATTTT
NA	TRBJ1-2	TRBV6-6	NA	15	CASSYQGGWDYGYTF	TGTGCCAGCAGTTATCAAGGCGGGTGGGACTATGGCTACACCTTC
NA	TRBJ1-1	TRBV27	NA	14	CASSGGRMNTEAFF	TGTGCCAGCAGTGGCGGACGGATGAACACTGAAGCTTTCTTT
NA	TRBJ1-1	TRBV28	NA	14	CASSWTSRNTEAFF	TGTGCCAGCAGTTGGACCTCGAGGAACACTGAAGCTTTCTTT